The clone carrying this T cell receptor (beta chain) was detected many times. This sample stems from a study of T cells in Graves' hyperthyroidism and ophthalmopathy. Using RNA transcripts as the source, TCR beta CDR3 regions were amplified. The primer set for the first-round RT-PCR of the TCR CDR3 was HTBI. From the multiplex PCR reads, TCRdb called clonotypes with MiXCR, one entry per CDR3 protein. The sample holds roughly 280,000 distinct CDR3 sequences; over 15% are singletons and the top ten take around 55%. The receptor comes from a woman in her fifties or sixties with Graves' ophthalmopathy. Sequencing used blood.

CDR3 nucleotides: TGTGCCAGCAGTTACAGTATGGAGGGGGCCCACGAGCAGTACTTC. This gives the protein CASSYSMEGAHEQYF. The chain employs TRBV6-2 or TRBV6-3 and TRBJ2-7, with D perhaps TRBD1 (7 bases). Trimming left V 2 bases short and J 5 bases short, with 16 bases between. Per germline, CDR1 MNHEY and CDR2 SVGEGT. This CDR3 comprises 15 residues.